This entry describes one TCR beta chain. Its antigen is undetermined. Quantitative 5'-RACE with molecular barcodes was used to make the TCR beta libraries. Using its own MiXCR run on the 5' RACE reads, TCRdb lists one record per CDR3 protein. In the table there are roughly 46,000 distinct CDR3 sequences, about 4.2% of which are singletons. The germline V and J ends were trimmed by 4 bases and 0 bases, with 5 bases remaining between them. CDR1 is SGDLS and CDR2 is YYNGEE in the germline V gene. CDR3 length: 13 amino acids. This entry is derived from a study of CD8 T cells in ankylosing spondylitis. General study results and limits: A motif in TCR beta, a set of fewer than ten highly homologous variants, appeared characteristic of ankylosing spondylitis blood.

The TCR sequence derives from a female donor with ankylosing spondylitis or in good health (not recorded which). Sequencing used blood, either unsorted or a sorted T cell fraction (not recorded which). This chain connects TRBV9 to TRBJ1-3, with D unclear. In DNA form, the CDR3 reads TGTGCCAGCAGCCGAACCTCTGGAAACACCATATATTTT. Its translation is CASSRTSGNTIYF.